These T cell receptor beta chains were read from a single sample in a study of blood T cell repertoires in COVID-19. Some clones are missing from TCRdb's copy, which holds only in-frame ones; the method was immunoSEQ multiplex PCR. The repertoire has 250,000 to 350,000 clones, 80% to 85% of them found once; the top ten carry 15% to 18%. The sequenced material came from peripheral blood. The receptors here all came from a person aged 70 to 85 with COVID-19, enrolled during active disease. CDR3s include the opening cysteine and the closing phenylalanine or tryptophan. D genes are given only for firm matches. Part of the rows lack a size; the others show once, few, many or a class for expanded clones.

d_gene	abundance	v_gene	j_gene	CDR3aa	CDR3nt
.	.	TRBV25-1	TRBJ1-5	CASSEFGGNQPQHF	TGTGCCAGCAGTGAATTTGGGGGGAATCAGCCCCAGCATTTT
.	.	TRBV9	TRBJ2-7	CASSVAGGTYEQYF	TGTGCCAGCAGCGTAGCGGGCGGGACCTACGAGCAGTACTTC
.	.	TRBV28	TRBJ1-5	CASTGDGRDQPQHF	TGTGCCAGCACTGGAGACGGGCGGGATCAGCCCCAGCATTTT
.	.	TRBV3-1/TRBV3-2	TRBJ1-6	CASSQGSVIVSPLHF	TGTGCCAGCAGCCAAGGAAGCGTTATAGTTTCACCCCTCCACTTT
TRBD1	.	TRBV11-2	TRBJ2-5	CASSSLGQVGETQYF	TGTGCCAGCAGCAGCCTAGGACAGGTCGGGGAGACCCAGTACTTC
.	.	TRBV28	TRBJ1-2	CATKRQAFNYGYTF	TGTGCCACCAAACGCCAGGCGTTCAACTATGGCTACACCTTC
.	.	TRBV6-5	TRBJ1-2	CASSNLGQPYGYTF	TGTGCCAGCAGTAATCTAGGACAGCCTTATGGCTACACCTTC
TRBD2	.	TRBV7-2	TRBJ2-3	CASSYRLAGSDTQYF	TGTGCCAGCAGCTACCGACTAGCGGGATCAGATACGCAGTATTTT
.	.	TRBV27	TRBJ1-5	CAPPAAGGNQPQHF	TGTGCCCCCCCGGCGGCAGGGGGCAATCAGCCCCAGCATTTT
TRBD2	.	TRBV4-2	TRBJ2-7	CASSPGGSSYEQYF	TGTGCCAGCAGCCCGGGGGGAAGCTCCTACGAGCAGTACTTC
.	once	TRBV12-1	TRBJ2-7	CASSGGRYSYEQYF	TGTGCCAGCAGCGGCGGGAGATACTCCTACGAGCAGTACTTC
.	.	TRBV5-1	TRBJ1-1	CASSLGPGLMNTEAFF	TGCGCCAGCAGCTTGGGACCAGGACTGATGAACACTGAAGCTTTCTTT
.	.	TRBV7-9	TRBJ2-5	CASSPTGLDQETQYF	TGTGCCAGCAGTCCCACAGGGCTAGACCAAGAGACCCAGTACTTC
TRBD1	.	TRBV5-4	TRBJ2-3	CASSPPAQGALSDTQYF	TGTGCCAGCAGCCCTCCCGCACAGGGGGCATTATCAGATACGCAGTATTTT
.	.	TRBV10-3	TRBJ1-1	CAISESMAGENTEAFF	TGTGCCATCAGTGAGTCGATGGCAGGGGAGAACACTGAAGCTTTCTTT
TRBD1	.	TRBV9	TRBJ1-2	CASSPGEGGQGPYGYTF	TGTGCCAGCAGCCCCGGTGAGGGGGGACAGGGGCCCTATGGCTACACCTTC
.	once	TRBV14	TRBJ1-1	CASSPFTGTNTEAFF	TGTGCCAGCAGCCCATTTACAGGGACGAACACTGAAGCTTTCTTT
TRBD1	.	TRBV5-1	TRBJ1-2	CASSLPVQGAGGYTF	TGCGCCAGCAGCTTGCCGGTACAGGGGGCAGGTGGCTACACCTTC
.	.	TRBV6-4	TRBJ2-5	CASSRDAGQETQYF	TGTGCCAGCTCGCGGGACGCGGGACAAGAGACCCAGTACTTC
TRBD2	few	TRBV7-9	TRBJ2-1	CASSLPIAGGLNNEQFF	TGTGCCAGCAGCTTACCCATAGCGGGGGGTCTGAACAATGAGCAGTTCTTC
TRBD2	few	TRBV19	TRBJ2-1	CASRKSGNYNEQFF	TGTGCCAGTAGGAAGAGCGGGAACTACAATGAGCAGTTCTTC
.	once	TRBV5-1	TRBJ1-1	CASSYDSPGPEAFF	TGCGCCAGCAGCTACGATTCCCCCGGTCCTGAAGCTTTCTTT
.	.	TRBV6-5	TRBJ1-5	CASSYTVGNQPQHF	TGTGCCAGCAGTTACACAGTAGGCAATCAGCCCCAGCATTTT
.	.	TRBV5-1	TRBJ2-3	CASSKAQYGDTQYF	TGCGCCAGCAGCAAAGCACAGTATGGAGATACGCAGTATTTT
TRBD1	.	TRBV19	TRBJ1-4	CASSSQGAQEKLFF	TGTGCCAGTAGTTCTCAGGGGGCGCAGGAAAAACTGTTTTTT
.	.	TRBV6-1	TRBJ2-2	CASSEDRVGELFF	TGTGCCAGCAGTGAAGACAGAGTCGGGGAGCTGTTTTTT
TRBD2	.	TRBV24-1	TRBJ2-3	CATSAAGTSGRGDTQYF	TGTGCCACCAGCGCTGCCGGGACTAGCGGGAGAGGGGATACGCAGTATTTT
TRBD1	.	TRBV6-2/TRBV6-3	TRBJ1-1	CASSYSGQGFAEAFF	TGTGCCAGCAGTTACTCGGGACAGGGGTTTGCTGAAGCTTTCTTT
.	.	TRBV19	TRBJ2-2	CASRRSQGSTGELFF	TGTGCCAGTAGAAGGAGTCAGGGGTCCACCGGGGAGCTGTTTTTT
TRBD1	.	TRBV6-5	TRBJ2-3	CASSPGTGTDTQYF	TGTGCCAGCAGCCCCGGGACAGGGACCGATACGCAGTATTTT
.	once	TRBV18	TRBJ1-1	CASSPRGGAINSNTEAFF	TGTGCCAGCTCACCACGGGGGGGGGCTATTAATTCGAACACTGAAGCTTTCTTT
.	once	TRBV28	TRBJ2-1	CASSPSAESVYNEQFF	TGTGCCAGCAGTCCTAGCGCCGAAAGCGTTTACAATGAGCAGTTCTTC
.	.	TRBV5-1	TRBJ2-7	CASNEMGSSYEQYF	TGCGCCAGCAACGAGATGGGCAGCTCCTACGAGCAGTACTTC
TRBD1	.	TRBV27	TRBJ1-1	CASSAQGQGGGSIEAFF	TGTGCCAGCAGTGCCCAGGGACAGGGAGGAGGTTCAATTGAAGCTTTCTTT
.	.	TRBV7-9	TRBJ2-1	CASSSYRGLTYNEQFF	TGTGCCAGCAGCAGTTACAGGGGACTGACCTACAATGAGCAGTTCTTC
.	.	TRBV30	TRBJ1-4	CAWNMQATNEKLFF	TGTGCCTGGAACATGCAAGCAACTAATGAAAAACTGTTTTTT
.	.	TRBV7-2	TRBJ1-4	CASSPKTGFNEKLFF	TGTGCCAGCAGCCCGAAAACAGGGTTTAATGAAAAACTGTTTTTT
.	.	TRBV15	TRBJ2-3	CATSSPRSSTDTQYF	TGTGCCACCAGCAGCCCCCGGAGTAGCACAGATACGCAGTATTTT
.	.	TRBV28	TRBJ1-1	CASSRGGNTEAFF	TGTGCCAGCAGCCGTGGGGGCAACACTGAAGCTTTCTTT
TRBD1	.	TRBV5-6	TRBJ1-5	CASSLTDRGPPGPQHF	TGTGCCAGCAGCTTGACTGACAGGGGGCCCCCGGGGCCCCAGCATTTT
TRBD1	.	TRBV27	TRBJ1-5	CASSLRQGLRPQHF	TGTGCCAGCAGTCTTAGACAGGGGTTGAGGCCCCAGCATTTT
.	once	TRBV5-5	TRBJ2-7	CASSSPDRPSYEQYF	TGTGCCAGCAGCTCCCCCGACAGGCCTTCCTACGAGCAGTACTTC
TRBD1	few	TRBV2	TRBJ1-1	CASSDWGQSNTEAFF	TGTGCCAGCAGTGACTGGGGACAGTCAAACACTGAAGCTTTCTTT
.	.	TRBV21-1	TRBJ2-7	CASSKETSEQYF	TGTGCCAGCAGCAAAGAGACTAGCGAGCAGTACTTC
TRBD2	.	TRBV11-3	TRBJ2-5	CASSSGGELQETQYF	TGTGCCAGCAGCTCGGGGGGAGAGCTCCAAGAGACCCAGTACTTC
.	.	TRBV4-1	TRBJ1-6	CASSQGLGTTGANSPLHF	TGCGCCAGCAGCCAAGGTCTAGGGACTACTGGCGCTAATTCACCCCTCCACTTT
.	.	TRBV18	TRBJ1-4	CASSPVSATNEKLFF	TGTGCCAGCTCACCAGTGAGTGCAACTAATGAAAAACTGTTTTTT
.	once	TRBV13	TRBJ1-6	CASSQFRASSSYNSPLHF	TGTGCCAGCAGCCAATTCCGAGCCTCTAGCTCCTATAATTCACCCCTCCACTTT
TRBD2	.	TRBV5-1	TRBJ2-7	CASRFGVTSGYSYEQYF	TGCGCCAGCAGGTTCGGAGTAACTAGCGGCTACTCCTACGAGCAGTACTTC